The rows below give T cell receptor beta chains drawn from one sample of a study of blood T cell repertoires in COVID-19. Produced via immunoSEQ multiplex PCR; TCRdb's table is partial and in-frame only. The repertoire holds under 250,000 clones, approximately 84% seen once, with roughly 3% in the top ten. The specimen sequenced was peripheral blood. These receptors all come from a woman aged 30 to 39 who had recovered from COVID-19. Both conserved end residues are part of each CDR3. D genes are given only for firm matches. Not all rows give a size; the values are once, few, many and, for expanded clones, a class.

>TRBJ2-1|.|TRBD2|TRBV9
TGTGCCAGCAGCGTAAGAAGTCCGGCTAGCGGGAGTAATGAGCAGTTCTTC
CASSVRSPASGSNEQFF
>TRBJ1-2|.|TRBD1|TRBV5-4
TGTGCCAGCAGCGGGGGCCCGTCCGGGACAGGGAATAACTATGGCTACACCTTC
CASSGGPSGTGNNYGYTF
>TRBJ1-2|.|.|TRBV6-5
TGTGCCAGCAGTCGTCTAGACCGGGGTGGCTACACCTTC
CASSRLDRGGYTF
>TRBJ2-7|.|.|TRBV28
TGTGCCAGCAGTTTACAGGGGATGCCTCCCTACGAGCAGTACTTC
CASSLQGMPPYEQYF
>TRBJ2-3|.|TRBD2|TRBV2
TGTGCCAGCAGGGGACTAGGGACAGATACGCAGTATTTT
CASRGLGTDTQYF
>TRBJ2-2|.|.|TRBV18
TGTGCCAGCTCCGCCGCGGGGACGAACACCGGGGAGCTGTTTTTT
CASSAAGTNTGELFF
>TRBJ1-5|.|.|TRBV28
TGTGCCAGCAGTTCGGGTTCGCCCCAGCATTTT
CASSSGSPQHF
>TRBJ1-4|.|.|TRBV30
TGTGCCTGCACGTTGGGGGGGGTTAATGAAAAACTGTTTTTT
CACTLGGVNEKLFF
>TRBJ2-3|.|.|TRBV19
TGTGCCAGTTCGGGGGACACAGATACGCAGTATTTT
CASSGDTDTQYF
>TRBJ2-1|.|TRBD1|TRBV5-1
TGCGCCAGCAGCCCAGGACAGGGGCCTAGGCAGTTCTTC
CASSPGQGPRQFF
>TRBJ1-2|once|.|TRBV30
TGTGCCTGGAGTGTAGGGCAGGGCGGCTACACCTTC
CAWSVGQGGYTF
>TRBJ1-2|.|TRBD1|TRBV5-6
TGTGCCAGCAGCTTAGGGACAGCCTACACCTTC
CASSLGTAYTF
>TRBJ2-1|.|TRBD1|TRBV7-2
TGTGCCAGCAGCCGCCGACAGGGAGTCGAGCAGTTCTTC
CASSRRQGVEQFF
>TRBJ2-2|.|TRBD1|TRBV6-4
TGTGCCAGCAGTGAGAGAGGGACAGGTCGTGACACCGGGGAGCTGTTTTTT
CASSERGTGRDTGELFF
>TRBJ2-3|.|TRBD2|TRBV6-4
TGTGCCAGCAGTCTAGCGGGAGAAGTGACAGATACGCAGTATTTT
CASSLAGEVTDTQYF
>TRBJ2-7|.|TRBD1|TRBV19
TGTGCCAGTAGGAGGGGACAGCCTCCCTACGAGCAGTACTTC
CASRRGQPPYEQYF
>TRBJ1-1|.|.|TRBV28
TGTGCCAGCAGTTCGCGGGCCCGGGGAGAGACTGAAGCTTTCTTT
CASSSRARGETEAFF
>TRBJ2-3|.|.|TRBV11-2
TGTGCCAGCAGCCCGCACAGGGCGAGCACAGATACGCAGTATTTT
CASSPHRASTDTQYF
>TRBJ1-2|.|TRBD1|TRBV15
TGTGCCACCAGCACACCGCCCGGGACAGGGGGGTCTCCTAACTATGGCTACACCTTC
CATSTPPGTGGSPNYGYTF
>TRBJ1-1|.|.|TRBV6-5
TGTGCCAGCGGTAGGGGATCTGAAGCTTTCTTT
CASGRGSEAFF
>TRBJ1-5|.|.|TRBV28
TGTGCCAGCTGTAGGGGCTTGGGCGAGAATCAGCCCCAGCATTTT
CASCRGLGENQPQHF
>TRBJ2-7|once|.|TRBV28
TGTGCCAGCAGTTTAGCGACATACTACGAGCAGTACTTC
CASSLATYYEQYF
>TRBJ2-7|.|TRBD1|TRBV7-9
TGTGCCAGCAGCCCCCCCCTGACAGGGTCGAACGAGCAGTACTTC
CASSPPLTGSNEQYF
>TRBJ2-7|.|.|TRBV11-2
TGTGCCAGCAGCTTGTCGGAGAATCTCTACGAGCAGTACTTC
CASSLSENLYEQYF
>TRBJ1-1|.|TRBD1|TRBV27
TGTGCCAGCAGTTTCAGCGGACAGGGGGATGGTGAAGCTTTCTTT
CASSFSGQGDGEAFF
>TRBJ2-7|.|.|TRBV5-1
TGCGCCAGCAGCTTTCGGATGGGGCCCCTCTCCTACGAGCAGTACTTC
CASSFRMGPLSYEQYF
>TRBJ2-2|.|.|TRBV18
TGTGCCAGCTCTGAACAGGACCTCAACACCGGGGAGCTGTTTTTT
CASSEQDLNTGELFF
>TRBJ1-6|few|TRBD1|TRBV6-5
TGTGCCAGCGGGACAGGGGGTAATTCACCCCTCCACTTT
CASGTGGNSPLHF
>TRBJ2-2|.|.|TRBV6-4
TGTGCCAGCAGTGACTCCACAGTGTTCGGAGGGGAGCTGTTTTTT
CASSDSTVFGGELFF
>TRBJ1-1|.|TRBD1|TRBV27
TGTGCCAGCAGTTCCAGGGGGCAGGACACTGAAGCTTTCTTT
CASSSRGQDTEAFF
>TRBJ1-2|.|TRBD1|TRBV28
TGTGCCAGCAGTTCGTGGGACAGACACTATGGCTACACCTTC
CASSSWDRHYGYTF
>TRBJ1-4|.|TRBD1|TRBV5-1
TGCGCCAGCAACCCGTCGGGACAGTATAGTGAAAAACTGTTTTTT
CASNPSGQYSEKLFF
>TRBJ1-2|.|TRBD1|TRBV18
TGTGCCAGCTCACCAACGACGAACGCAGGGGGCGGCTATGGCTACACCTTC
CASSPTTNAGGGYGYTF
>TRBJ2-1|.|.|TRBV9
TGTGCCAGCAGCGTAGTGGCGGGGTGGGGCTACAATGAGCAGTTCTTC
CASSVVAGWGYNEQFF
>TRBJ1-5|.|TRBD1|TRBV28
TGTGCCAGCAGCCAACCACCGCCGGGACAGGGTTTTCGGTATCAGCCCCAGCATTTT
CASSQPPPGQGFRYQPQHF
>TRBJ1-1|.|TRBD1|TRBV4-2
TGTGCCAGCAGAGGGGGCTTGAACACTGAAGCTTTCTTT
CASRGGLNTEAFF
>TRBJ2-7|.|.|TRBV6-5
TGTGCCGCCAAGGACTGGAGCTCCTACGAGCAGTACTTC
CAAKDWSSYEQYF
>TRBJ1-5|.|TRBD1|TRBV6-5
TGTGCCAGTACCTGGGGGAGAGGGGGCTTGGAGCCCCAGCATTTT
CASTWGRGGLEPQHF
>TRBJ2-1|few|.|TRBV18
TGTGCCAGCTCACCACGGGATGGACATTTGGAGTTCTTC
CASSPRDGHLEFF
>TRBJ2-3|once|.|TRBV24-1
TGTGCCACCAGTGACTTTATGGGGGCCACAGATACGCAGTATTTT
CATSDFMGATDTQYF
>TRBJ1-4|few|.|TRBV3-1/TRBV3-2
TGTGCCAGCAGCCAAGGAGAAATACGGAATGAAAAACTGTTTTTT
CASSQGEIRNEKLFF
>TRBJ2-1|few|TRBD2|TRBV5-1
TGCGCCAGCAGCTCTAGCGGGGGTTCCTACAATGAGCAGTTCTTC
CASSSSGGSYNEQFF
>TRBJ2-7|once|.|TRBV18
TGTGCCAGCTCAATACAGGGCCACTCCTACGAGCAGTACTTC
CASSIQGHSYEQYF
>TRBJ2-1|once|TRBD2|TRBV7-9
TGTGCCAGCAGCTCCCGAGGGCCCGGGAGGAAGGATGAGCAGTTCTTC
CASSSRGPGRKDEQFF
>TRBJ1-3|few|.|TRBV10-1
TGCGCCAGCGCCCCGGTTTCTGGAAACACCATATATTTT
CASAPVSGNTIYF